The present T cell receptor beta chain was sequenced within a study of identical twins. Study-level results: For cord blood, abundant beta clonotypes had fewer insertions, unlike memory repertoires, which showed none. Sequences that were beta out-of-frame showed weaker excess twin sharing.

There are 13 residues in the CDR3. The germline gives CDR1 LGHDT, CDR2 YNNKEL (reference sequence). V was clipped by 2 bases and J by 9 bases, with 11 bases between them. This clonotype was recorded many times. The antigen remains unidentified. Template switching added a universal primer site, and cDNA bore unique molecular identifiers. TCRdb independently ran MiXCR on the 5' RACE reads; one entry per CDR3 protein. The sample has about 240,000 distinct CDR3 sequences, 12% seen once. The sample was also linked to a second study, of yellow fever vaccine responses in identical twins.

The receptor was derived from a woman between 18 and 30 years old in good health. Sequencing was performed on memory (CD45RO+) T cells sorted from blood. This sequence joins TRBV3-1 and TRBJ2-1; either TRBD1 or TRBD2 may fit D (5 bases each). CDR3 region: CASSQRVGGEQFF. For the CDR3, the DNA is TGTGCCAGCAGCCAACGGGTTGGGGGTGAGCAGTTCTTC.